The 32 T cell receptor beta chains listed next were all sequenced from one sample in a study of beta chain features in type 1 diabetes. Points from the study as a whole: Moderate yet significant TCRB CDR3 shortening was seen in Type 1 diabetes patients in all four CD4+ subsets.

The investigators reverse transcribed all of the isolated RNA, so they sequenced expressed TCRB transcripts. Generated by immunoSEQ multiplex PCR, the TCRdb table keeps only in-frame clones and is missing some. There are roughly 220,000 clones in the sample; around 16% occur only once, and approximately 0.086% lies in the top ten. These receptors are not linked to any known antigen. The sequencing sample was made of naive CD4+ T cells from blood. Source of these receptors: a man under 40 with type 1 diabetes.

This clone appeared a few times. As DNA, the CDR3 is TGTGCCTGCTCGACAGGTATCTCTGATGGCTACACCTTC. It encodes CACSTGISDGYTF. The rearrangement joins TRBV30 to TRBJ1-2; possibly TRBD1 for D (6 bases). The CDR3 contains 13 residues. Germline loops: CDR1 GTSNPN, CDR2 SVGIG (reference sequence). V dropped 6 bases and J dropped 6 bases, with 17 bases sitting between them.

In this sample, this clone turned up a few times. V usage is TRBV18 and J usage is TRBJ2-4; weak D call: TRBD1 (7 bases). The CDR3 loop spans 15 amino acids. V lost 3 bases, J lost 6 bases, and 15 bases lay in between. Germline V lookup: CDR1 KGHSH, CDR2 LQKENI. In DNA form, the CDR3 reads TGTGCCAGCTCACCGAATGGAGGGGGCGGAAACATTCAGTACTTC. Encoded protein: CASSPNGGGGNIQYF.

The V gene is TRBV4-1, the J gene TRBJ2-1; a weak D match, TRBD1 (6 bases). The CDR3 loop spans 13 amino acids. The V end was cut by 1 base, the J end by 5 bases, with 6 bases between. CDR1 MGHRA and CDR2 YSYEKL come from the germline V gene. CDR3 bases: TGCGCCAGCAGCCAAGGGACAGACAATGAGCAGTTCTTC. It is translated as CASSQGTDNEQFF.

Here the CDR3 reads CSVVRAANTEAFF. The CDR3 DNA reads TGCAGCGTTGTGAGGGCAGCGAACACTGAAGCTTTCTTT. The V call is TRBV29-1, the J call TRBJ1-1; D is undetermined. This CDR3 comprises 13 residues. The ends were cut back, 4 bases at V and 1 base at J, with 10 bases in the middle. Germline CDR1 is SQVTM and CDR2 is ANQGSEA. The full variable domain, completed using reference TRBV29-1 and TRBJ1-1, is SAVISQKPSRDICQRGTSLTIQCQVDSQVTMMFWYRQQPGQSLTLIATANQGSEATYESGFVIDKFPISRPNLTFSTLTVSNMSPEDSSIYLCSVVRAANTEAFFGQGTRLTVV.

This rearrangement joins TRBV7-3 to TRBJ2-2; tentative D call: TRBD1 (6 bases). The CDR3 sequence is 16 residues long. The V end was cut by 4 bases, the J end by 6 bases, with 18 bases between. In germline, CDR1 is SGHTA, CDR2 FQGTGA. This CDR3 reads CASSSPQQGHAGELFF. CDR3 nucleotides: TGTGCCAGCAGCTCCCCCCAACAGGGACACGCCGGGGAGCTGTTTTTT.

The CDR3 DNA sequence: TGTGCCAGCAGTGACAGAAGCTCCTACAATGAGCAGTTCTTC. Protein: CASSDRSSYNEQFF. The chain couples TRBV11-2 to TRBJ2-1; weak D call: TRBD1 (5 bases). Germline assignment: CDR1 SGHAT and CDR2 FQNNGV. The V and J ends lost 6 bases and 0 bases respectively, with 9 bases between them. This CDR3 spans 14 amino acids.

This clone was detected only a few times. The chain has TRBV27 and TRBJ2-7; the match to TRBD2 covers 7 bases. V lost 4 bases, J lost 5 bases, and 8 bases stayed unmatched. The germline V gene encodes CDR1 MNHEY and CDR2 SMNVEV (reference sequence). The CDR3 consists of 14 residues. The CDR3 protein is CASSSLAPRNEQYF. CDR3 nucleotides: TGTGCCAGCAGTTCACTAGCGCCGAGGAACGAGCAGTACTTC.

The V gene is TRBV9, the J gene TRBJ2-1; tentatively, D is TRBD1 (6 bases). Germline V gene sequence: CDR1 SGDLS, CDR2 YYNGEE. This CDR3 comprises 14 residues. Trimming took 0 bases from V and 8 from J, leaving 12 bases between them. The CDR3 DNA follows: TGTGCCAGCAGCGTAGTAGTTGGGGGCGATGAGCAGTTCTTC. Encoded protein: CASSVVVGGDEQFF.

This clone was recorded a few times. The V gene is TRBV10-3, the J gene TRBJ2-2; no clear D. This CDR3 spans 11 amino acids. Germline V gene data show CDR1 as ENHRY and CDR2 as SYGVKD. V was cut by 6 bases and J by 4 bases, with 3 bases left in between. The CDR3 DNA reads TGTGCCATCAGCCTCACCGGGGAGCTGTTTTTT. This sequence encodes CAISLTGELFF.

This clone was counted a few times. The rearrangement uses TRBV6-5 and TRBJ1-2, with TRBD1 identical over 7 bases. The germline V gene encodes CDR1 MNHEY and CDR2 SVGAGI. J lost 4 bases, V lost 0 bases, and 5 bases had no gene match. This CDR3 contains 15 residues. CDR3 bases: TGTGCCAGCAGTTACTCAATGCGGACAGGCTATGGCTACACCTTC. This encodes CASSYSMRTGYGYTF.

This chain joins TRBV14 and TRBJ1-1; D unclear. V was cut by 4 bases and J by 6 bases, with 9 bases left in between. In germline, CDR1 is SGHDN, CDR2 FVKESK. The CDR3 consists of 12 residues. CDR3 region: CASSPLGAEAFF. The DNA for the CDR3 is TGTGCCAGCAGCCCCCTCGGAGCTGAAGCTTTCTTT.

This clone has only a few counts. V gene TRBV29-1 combines with J gene TRBJ1-1; a weak D match, TRBD1 (5 bases). The CDR3 is made up of 13 amino acids. Per germline, CDR1 SQVTM and CDR2 ANQGSEA. The V end lost 1 base, the J end lost 0 bases, and 6 bases lay between the germline ends. CDR3 sequence reads: CSVEGQMNTEAFF. The CDR3 bases are TGCAGCGTTGAAGGACAGATGAACACTGAAGCTTTCTTT.

The genes are TRBV7-8 and TRBJ2-1, with TRBD2 matching over 8 bases. This CDR3 contains 15 residues. Trimming removed 2 bases from V and 6 bases from J; junction bases left unmatched: 6. From germline, CDR1 is SGHVS and CDR2 FQNEAQ. As DNA, the CDR3 is TGTGCCAGCAGCTTAAGCGGGAGCATCGTCAATGAGCAGTTCTTC. Protein: CASSLSGSIVNEQFF.

This clone was seen a few times. The chain uses TRBV30 and TRBJ2-7; no definite D call. With 2 bases removed from V and 0 bases from J, the gap between germline ends came to 5 bases. The germline V gene has CDR1 GTSNPN and CDR2 SVGIG (reference sequence). CDR3 size: 12 residues. CDR3 residues: CAWSHASYEQYF. CDR3 nucleotides: TGTGCCTGGAGTCACGCCTCCTACGAGCAGTACTTC.

This clone has more than one count but fewer than ten. This sequence joins TRBV9 and TRBJ1-1; TRBD1 is a possible D gene (6 bases). This CDR3 has 14 amino acids. Trimming stripped 6 bases from V and 1 base from J, with 13 bases between. Germline V gives CDR1 SGDLS, CDR2 YYNGEE. The CDR3 is CASTIQGQNTEAFF. The CDR3 region has the DNA TGTGCCAGCACCATCCAGGGGCAGAACACTGAAGCTTTCTTT.

This chain connects TRBV30 to TRBJ2-2, with 9 bases that match TRBD2. CDR1 GTSNPN and CDR2 SVGIG come from the germline V gene (reference sequence). This CDR3 contains 15 residues. Germline trimming cut 3 bases from V and 5 bases from J; bases unmatched to any gene: 7. The CDR3 protein is CAWRIAGVRTGELFF. The DNA for the CDR3 is TGTGCCTGGAGGATAGCGGGAGTACGAACCGGGGAGCTGTTTTTT.

This clone was seen only a few times. The chain couples TRBV4-1 to TRBJ2-7; D not certain. Germline CDR1 is MGHRA and CDR2 is YSYEKL. There are 15 residues in the CDR3. V lost 4 bases to trimming and J lost 2 bases, with 15 bases between them. The CDR3 nucleotides are TGCGCCAGCAGCCCCACACCTTATCCTACCTACGAGCAGTACTTC. It codes for CASSPTPYPTYEQYF.

This clone has just one count. The chain recombines TRBV6-6 with TRBJ2-2, with D perhaps TRBD1 (6 bases). V lost 5 bases and J 6 bases, leaving 10 bases between the germline ends. This CDR3 has 13 residues. CDR1 and CDR2 (germline): MNHNY, SVGAGI (reference sequence). For the CDR3, the DNA is TGTGCCAGCAGTCCACAGGGCCCCGGGGAGCTGTTTTTT. It translates to CASSPQGPGELFF.

The rearrangement uses TRBV5-4 and TRBJ2-5; 9 bases align to TRBD1. Germline CDR1 is SGHNT and CDR2 is YYREEE (reference sequence). V gave up 4 bases and J gave up 3 bases; unmatched junction bases: 4. CDR3 length: 14 amino acids. CDR3 residues: CASSLGTGKETQYF. The CDR3 bases are TGTGCCAGCAGCCTCGGGACAGGGAAAGAGACCCAGTACTTC.

The chain links TRBV27 to TRBJ2-3, with TRBD2 as a possible D gene (5 bases). Germline CDR1 reads MNHEY; CDR2 reads SMNVEV (reference sequence). The V gene lost 3 bases and the J gene lost 3 bases, with 10 bases spanning the gap. The CDR3 covers 14 residues. The chain's CDR3 is CASSFTRSTDTQYF. The CDR3 coding sequence is TGTGCCAGCAGTTTCACTAGGTCAACAGATACGCAGTATTTT.

This clone was seen more than once but under ten times. The chain recombines TRBV30 with TRBJ2-5; D may be TRBD2 (6 bases). The CDR3 is 12 amino acids. Trimming cost V 4 bases and J 5 bases, with 11 bases left between them. Germline V gene data show CDR1 as GTSNPN and CDR2 as SVGIG (reference sequence). CDR3 coding DNA: TGTGCCTGGACCCCGGGAGCCGAGACCCAGTACTTC. It codes for CAWTPGAETQYF.

This clone was observed a handful of times. The V gene is TRBV9, the J gene TRBJ2-1; TRBD2 might be the D (5 bases). CDR3 size: 18 residues. V gave up 0 bases and J gave up 0 bases, with 16 bases separating them. CDR1 SGDLS and CDR2 YYNGEE come from the germline V gene. The CDR3 loop is CASSVAPPGSTSYNEQFF. For the CDR3, the DNA is TGTGCCAGCAGCGTAGCTCCCCCGGGGTCGACCTCCTACAATGAGCAGTTCTTC. The variable domain in full, completed from reference TRBV9 and TRBJ2-1, reads DSGVTQTPKHLITATGQRVTLRCSPRSGDLSVYWYQQSLDQGLQFLIQYYNGEERAKGNILERFSAQQFPDLHSELNLSSLELGDSALYFCASSVAPPGSTSYNEQFFGPGTRLTVL.

This clone was counted only a few times. The CDR3: CSVASGSAYNEQFF. In DNA form, the CDR3 reads TGCAGCGTCGCAAGCGGGAGCGCCTACAATGAGCAGTTCTTC. The V gene is TRBV29-1, the J gene TRBJ2-1; TRBD2 aligns across 8 bases. Germline V gives CDR1 SQVTM, CDR2 ANQGSEA. This CDR3 is built from 14 residues. The V and J ends lost 6 bases and 2 bases, in that order; junction bases with no gene match: 6.

The V and J genes are TRBV7-2 and TRBJ2-3; D is unresolved. The V and J ends lost 7 bases and 2 bases respectively, with 22 bases between them. The germline CDR1 and CDR2 sequences are SGHTA and FQGNSA. There are 17 residues in the CDR3. CDR3 region: CASTPDLGPWYTDTQYF. Here the CDR3 DNA reads TGTGCCAGCACCCCGGATTTGGGCCCATGGTACACAGATACGCAGTATTTT.

Here the CDR3 reads CASSLQGRENEQFF. In nucleotides, the CDR3 is TGCGCCAGCAGCTTACAGGGACGGGAAAATGAGCAGTTCTTC. V gene TRBV5-1 combines with J gene TRBJ2-1; weak D call: TRBD1 (6 bases). Germline assignment: CDR1 SGHRS and CDR2 YFSETQ. The CDR3 has 14 amino acids. Trimming removed 2 bases from V and 7 bases from J, with 13 bases in between. Full variable domain (remainder filled in from reference TRBV5-1 and TRBJ2-1): KAGVTQTPRYLIKTRGQQVTLSCSPISGHRSVSWYQQTPGQGLQFLFEYFSETQRNKGNFPGRFSGRQFSNSRSEMNVSTLELGDSALYLCASSLQGRENEQFFGPGTRLTVL.

This clone has only a few counts. The genes are TRBV13 and TRBJ2-1; TRBD2 matches at 7 bases. This CDR3 contains 15 residues. CDR1 PRHDT and CDR2 FYEKMQ come from the germline V gene (reference sequence). The junction had 9 bases not matched to a gene; V was cut back by 3 bases and J by 7 bases. CDR3 sequence (DNA): TGTGCCAGCAGCTTCGTTGGACTAGGCCGGAATGAGCAGTTCTTC. Protein: CASSFVGLGRNEQFF.

This chain links TRBV23-1 with TRBJ2-7; D possibly corresponds to TRBD1 (6 bases). TRBV23-1 is an open reading frame whose function is uncertain. V gave up 2 bases and J gave up 2 bases, with 10 bases separating them. The CDR3 loop spans 14 amino acids. CDR3: CASSQAGVTYEQYF. The DNA for the CDR3 is TGCGCCAGCAGTCAAGCAGGGGTAACCTACGAGCAGTACTTC.

The V gene is TRBV18, the J gene TRBJ2-5, with D maybe TRBD2 (6 bases). This CDR3 spans 18 amino acids. V lost 3 bases, J lost 4 bases, and 24 bases lay in between. Germline V lookup: CDR1 KGHSH, CDR2 LQKENI. CDR3 region: CASSPLPSSLRGGETQYF. As DNA, the CDR3 is TGTGCCAGCTCACCCCTCCCCTCATCGTTACGGGGAGGAGAGACCCAGTACTTC.

In its sample, this clone was seen a few times. The chain recombines TRBV7-9 with TRBJ1-5; tentatively, D is TRBD1 (5 bases). The CDR3 loop spans 15 amino acids. Trimming cost V 0 bases and J 3 bases, with 9 bases left between them. CDR1 SEHNR and CDR2 FQNEAQ come from the germline V gene (reference sequence). The CDR3 region is CASSLAGAHNQPQHF. The CDR3 DNA sequence: TGTGCCAGCAGCTTAGCCGGGGCTCACAATCAGCCCCAGCATTTT.

In its sample, this clone was seen a few times. This chain uses TRBV5-1 with TRBJ2-3; D not certain. In germline, CDR1 is SGHRS, CDR2 YFSETQ. The V end was cut by 4 bases, the J end by 5 bases, with 5 bases between. The CDR3 is made up of 11 amino acids. The CDR3 reads CASSPGDTQYF. CDR3 nucleotides: TGCGCCAGCAGCCCCGGAGATACGCAGTATTTT.

This clone was found a few times. This chain uses TRBV10-3 with TRBJ1-2; no clear D. The CDR3 has 13 residues. Germline lookup yields CDR1 ENHRY and CDR2 SYGVKD. Trimming pared 8 bases from V and 0 bases from J, leaving 10 bases between. CDR3 residues: CAIGTDPNYGYTF. The CDR3 DNA sequence: TGTGCCATCGGTACAGACCCTAACTATGGCTACACCTTC.

This sequence joins TRBV7-3 and TRBJ2-1; 9 nucleotides align to TRBD2. Germline assignment: CDR1 SGHTA and CDR2 FQGTGA. The V segment lost 5 bases and the J segment 3 bases; nucleotides outside the gene matches: 14. The CDR3 covers 18 residues. CDR3 loop: CASSPLNELAGLYNEQFF. The CDR3 nucleotides are TGTGCCAGCAGCCCGCTAAACGAACTAGCGGGTCTCTACAATGAGCAGTTCTTC.